The entry below describes one T cell receptor beta chain. This clone was counted a single time. No antigen is known for it. No base-level quality is on record; no much larger clone is a single base apart. This record belongs to a study of T cells in localized non-small cell lung cancer (dated by TCRdb to about 2020). In the study overall: The study examined T cell repertoires in under 300 patients with early-stage NSCLC and compared tumors with uninvolved tumor-adjacent lungs. A mean age of roughly 64 years was recorded for the NSCLC patients, of whom 129 were male and 90 to 110 were female. All 250 or so NSCLC patients in the cohort were treatment-naive and had localized lung tumors that were resected. The paper as a whole reports these results and caveats: The highest T cell clonality was observed in uninvolved tumor-adjacent lung, where clonality exceeded that of tumor, suggesting that antigenic responses were more focused in uninvolved tumor-adjacent lung. Because the study design was exploratory, TCR variables were selected using unadjusted p-values without false-discovery rate correction. Higher T cell density in blood was associated with longer overall survival, whereas higher clonality in adjacent lung was associated with shorter survival. A median of 57 of the top 100 tumor clones turned up in the paired uninvolved adjacent lung, and around 27 of those clones also ranked among the top 100 of that same adjacent lung. Because multi-region tumor sequencing was not done, intratumor heterogeneity could not be ruled out.

At diagnosis, peripheral blood, uninvolved tumor-adjacent lung and tumor were collected and were preserved as a mix of fresh-frozen and FFPE material. For TCR repertoire profiling, blood samples were analyzed as peripheral blood mononuclear cells. The immunoSEQ Assay was used to sequence TCR beta CDR3 regions from DNA. The study's own analysis went as follows. T cell density was computed as TCR beta template counts normalized to usable DNA estimated by amplifying housekeeping genes. The preseqR package was used to estimate richness by extrapolating to 400,000 templates for PBMC samples and to 120,000 templates for tissue samples. Clonality was defined by subtracting Pielou's evenness from one. Tissue-enriched TCRs were identified through differential abundance testing performed on productive amino-acid clonotypes, with a minimum total count of 5 and an alpha of 0.1. The Jaccard Index and the Morisita Overlap Index were used to measure repertoire overlap between compartments. TCR beta CDR3s were clustered by GLIPH together with public tetramer-defined viral CDR3s, and at least three viral sequences plus V-gene enrichment were required for viral motifs. Held by TCRdb, this immuneACCESS table contains in-frame sequences only and omits some clones. Under half of the omission traces to an unresolved V gene where checked; the cause of the rest is unknown. V, J and clone size were drawn from that table, and D and trimming were deduced from the DNA. The sample yields tens of thousands of clones; 70% to 90% were counted once. 8% to 10% of the sample is held by the ten biggest clonotypes.

The germline V gene encodes CDR1 GTSNPN and CDR2 SVGIG (reference sequence). V is cut by 3 bases and J by 0 bases, and the space between the germline ends is 12 bases. CDR3 length: 15 amino acids, cysteine to phenylalanine. This entry keeps only the CDR3 DNA: 45 bases, framed from base 1. Recombination joined TRBV30 with TRBJ2-1, and the D gene may be TRBD2, 5 bases matching. Sequencing was performed on peripheral blood, taken before any cancer treatment. The sequence came from a female donor of 60 years or more with stage I lung adenocarcinoma. The CDR3 loop reads CAWSDEGISYNEQFF. The bases are TGTGCCTGGAGCGACGAGGGAATCTCCTACAATGAGCAGTTCTTC. The full variable domain, with segments outside the CDR3 supplied by the reference TRBV30 and TRBJ2-1 proteins, appears as SQTIHQWPATLVQPVGSPLSLECTVEGTSNPNLYWYRQAAGRGLQLLFYSVGIGQISSEVPQNLSASRPQDRQFILSSKKLLLSDSGFYLCAWSDEGISYNEQFFGPGTRLTVL.